What follows describes a single T cell receptor (beta chain). The sample is drawn from a study of cytomegalovirus exposure and HLA in healthy donors. The study ran its PCR with 60 Vbeta and 13 Jbeta primers. TCRdb's table, derived via immunoSEQ multiplex PCR, lists solely in-frame clones and lacks some. This sample carries around 300,000 clones, about 75% of them seen once, and the ten largest clones take 2% to 2.5%. V was clipped by 4 bases and J by 5 bases; unmatched bases: 13. This CDR3 is built from 17 residues. From germline, CDR1 is SGDLS and CDR2 YYNGEE. This clonotype was sampled from a female donor in good health and CMV-seronegative. This chain joins TRBV9 and TRBJ2-2, with TRBD2 identical over 8 bases. Sequenced: PBMCs. DNA for the CDR3: TGTGCCAGCAGCTCCCCCTCGGGGGGGAGGAGTACCGGGGAGCTGTTTTTT. Amino acids: CASSSPSGGRSTGELFF. The full variable domain, completed using reference TRBV9 and TRBJ2-2, is DSGVTQTPKHLITATGQRVTLRCSPRSGDLSVYWYQQSLDQGLQFLIQYYNGEERAKGNILERFSAQQFPDLHSELNLSSLELGDSALYFCASSSPSGGRSTGELFFGEGSRLTVL.